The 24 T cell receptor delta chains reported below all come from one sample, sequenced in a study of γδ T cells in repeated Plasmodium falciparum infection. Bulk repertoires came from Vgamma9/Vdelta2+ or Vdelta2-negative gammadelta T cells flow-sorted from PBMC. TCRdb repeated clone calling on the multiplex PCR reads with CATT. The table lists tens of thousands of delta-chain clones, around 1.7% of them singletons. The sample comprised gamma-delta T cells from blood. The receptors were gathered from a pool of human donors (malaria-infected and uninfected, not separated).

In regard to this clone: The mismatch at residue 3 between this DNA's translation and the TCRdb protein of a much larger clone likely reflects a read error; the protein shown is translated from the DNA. The CDR3 DNA follows: TGTGCCCCCACTAATTCCCGCCCTTTCTACTGGGGGACCCATAAAGAACTCATCTTT. Its protein product is CAPTNSRPFYWGTHKELIF. The J gene is TRDJ1, the V gene TRDV3; TRDD3 aligns across 9 bases. V dropped 5 bases and J dropped 9; count of bases not matched to a gene: 31. The germline V gene encodes CDR1 TVYSNPD and CDR2 GDNSRS (reference sequence). The CDR3 has 19 residues.

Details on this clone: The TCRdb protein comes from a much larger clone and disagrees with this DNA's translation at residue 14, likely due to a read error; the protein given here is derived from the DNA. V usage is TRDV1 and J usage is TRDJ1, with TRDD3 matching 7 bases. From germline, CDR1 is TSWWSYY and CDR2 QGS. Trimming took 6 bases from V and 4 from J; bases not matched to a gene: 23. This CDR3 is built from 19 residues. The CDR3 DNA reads TGTGCTCTTGGTAAGGCCCTAACCTGGATACGCTGGCCACACGATAAACTCATCTTT. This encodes CALGKALTWIRWPHDKLIF.

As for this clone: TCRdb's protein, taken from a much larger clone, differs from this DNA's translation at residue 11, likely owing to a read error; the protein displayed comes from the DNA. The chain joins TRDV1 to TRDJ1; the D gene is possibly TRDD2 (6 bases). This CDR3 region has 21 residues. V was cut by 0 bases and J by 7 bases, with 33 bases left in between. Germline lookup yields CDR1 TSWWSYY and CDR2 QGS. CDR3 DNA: TGTGCTCTTGGGGAACTCCCTCCTACGAGAAACCCTTGGGTCCTAAGCTGTAAACTCATCTTT. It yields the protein CALGELPPTRNPWVLSCKLIF.

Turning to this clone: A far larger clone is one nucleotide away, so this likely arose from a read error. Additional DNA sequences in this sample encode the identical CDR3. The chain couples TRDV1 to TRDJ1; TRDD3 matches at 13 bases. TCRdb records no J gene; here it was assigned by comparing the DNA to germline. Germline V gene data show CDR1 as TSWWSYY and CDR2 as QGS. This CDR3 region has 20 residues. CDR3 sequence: CALGELGLFTGGYDTDKLIF. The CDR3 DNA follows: TGTGCTCTTGGAGAACTAGGTCTCTTTACTGGGGGATACGACACCGATAAACTCATCTTT.

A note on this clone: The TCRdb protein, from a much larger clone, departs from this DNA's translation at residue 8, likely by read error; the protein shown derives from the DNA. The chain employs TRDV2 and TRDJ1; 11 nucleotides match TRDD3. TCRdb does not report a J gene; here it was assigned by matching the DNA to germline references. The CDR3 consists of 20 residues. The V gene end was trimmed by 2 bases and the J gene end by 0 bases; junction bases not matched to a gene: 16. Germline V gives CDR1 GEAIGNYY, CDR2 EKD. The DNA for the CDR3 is TGTGCCTGTGACAAACCTTCCTACTGGGGGATAGAGAGGTACACCGATAAACTCATCTTT. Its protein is CACDKPSYWGIERYTDKLIF.

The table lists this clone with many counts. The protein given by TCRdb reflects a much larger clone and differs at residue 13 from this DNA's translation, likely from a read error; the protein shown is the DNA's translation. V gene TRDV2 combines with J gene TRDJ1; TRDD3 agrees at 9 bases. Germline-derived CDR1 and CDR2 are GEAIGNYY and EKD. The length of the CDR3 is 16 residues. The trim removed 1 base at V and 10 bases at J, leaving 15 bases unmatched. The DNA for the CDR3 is TGTGCCTGTGACACTCTTACTGGGGGACCAGACTTCATACTCATCTTT. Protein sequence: CACDTLTGGPDFILIF.

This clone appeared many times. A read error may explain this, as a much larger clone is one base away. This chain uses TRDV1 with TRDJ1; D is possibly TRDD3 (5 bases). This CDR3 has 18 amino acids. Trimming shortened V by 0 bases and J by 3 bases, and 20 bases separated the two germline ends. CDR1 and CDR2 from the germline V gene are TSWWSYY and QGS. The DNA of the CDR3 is TGTGCTCTTGGGGAACTAACTGCACCTCCCTGGGTGGCCGATAAACTCATCTTT. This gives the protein CALGELTAPPWVADKLIF.

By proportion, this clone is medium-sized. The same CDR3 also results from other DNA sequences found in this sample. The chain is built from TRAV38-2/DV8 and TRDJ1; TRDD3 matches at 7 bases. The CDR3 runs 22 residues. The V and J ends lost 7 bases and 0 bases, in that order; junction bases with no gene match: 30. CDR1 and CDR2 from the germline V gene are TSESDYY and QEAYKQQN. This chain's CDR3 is CAYRPFLFGKHWGPQYTDKLIF. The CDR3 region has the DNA TGTGCTTATCGTCCATTCCTGTTCGGAAAGCACTGGGGACCTCAGTACACCGATAAACTCATCTTT.

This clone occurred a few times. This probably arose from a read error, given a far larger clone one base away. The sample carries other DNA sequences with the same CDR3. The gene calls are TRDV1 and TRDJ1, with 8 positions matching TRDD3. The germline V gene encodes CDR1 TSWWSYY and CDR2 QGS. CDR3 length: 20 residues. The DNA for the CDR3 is TGTGCCCTTGGGGAACTTGACTTTCTCTTAGGGGATACCAAATGGGGTAAACTCATCTTT. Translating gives CALGELDFLLGDTKWGKLIF.

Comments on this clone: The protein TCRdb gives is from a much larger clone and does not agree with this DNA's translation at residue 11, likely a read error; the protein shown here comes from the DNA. CDR3 sequence: CALGEAGWGILTDKLIF. In nucleotides, the CDR3 is TGTGCTCTTGGGGAGGCGGGGTGGGGGATCCTCACCGATAAACTCATCTTT. The chain joins TRDV1 to TRDJ1, with 8 bases that match TRDD3. TCRdb carries no J gene annotation; the J gene was assigned here by matching the DNA with germline. This CDR3 comprises 17 residues. The germline CDR1 and CDR2 sequences are TSWWSYY and QGS. The junction had 10 bases not matched to a gene; V was cut back by 3 bases and J by 1 base.

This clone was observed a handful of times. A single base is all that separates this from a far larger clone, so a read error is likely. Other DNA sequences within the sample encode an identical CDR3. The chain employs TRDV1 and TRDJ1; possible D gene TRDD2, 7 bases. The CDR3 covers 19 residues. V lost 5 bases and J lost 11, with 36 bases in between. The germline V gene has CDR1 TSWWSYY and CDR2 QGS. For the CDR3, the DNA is TGTGCTCTTGGGCCGCCCTTCCTCGGGCACCGAAATATTCCCTTAAAGCTCATCTTT. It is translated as CALGPPFLGHRNIPLKLIF.

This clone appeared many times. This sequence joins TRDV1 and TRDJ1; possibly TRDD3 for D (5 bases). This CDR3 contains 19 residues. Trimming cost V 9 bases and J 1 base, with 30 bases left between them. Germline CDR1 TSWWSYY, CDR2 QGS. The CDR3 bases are TGTGCTCTCCACCGGGCGGTCCTGATCGTGGGATTGCCCACCGATAAACTCATCTTT. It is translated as CALHRAVLIVGLPTDKLIF.

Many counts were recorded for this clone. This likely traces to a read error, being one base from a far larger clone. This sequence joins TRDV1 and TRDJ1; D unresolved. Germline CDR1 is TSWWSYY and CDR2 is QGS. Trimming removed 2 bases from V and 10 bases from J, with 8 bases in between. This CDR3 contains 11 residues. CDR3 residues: CALGENRRLIF. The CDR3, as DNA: TGTGCTCTTGGGGAAAATCGTAGACTCATCTTT.

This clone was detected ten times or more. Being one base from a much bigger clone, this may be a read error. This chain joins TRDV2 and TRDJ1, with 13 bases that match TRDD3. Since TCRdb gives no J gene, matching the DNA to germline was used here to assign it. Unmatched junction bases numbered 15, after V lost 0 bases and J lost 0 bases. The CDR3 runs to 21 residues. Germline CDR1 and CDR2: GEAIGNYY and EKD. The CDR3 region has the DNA TGTGCCTGTGACACCATTACTGGGGGATACGCCCCTTTAACGTACACCGATAAACTCATCTTT. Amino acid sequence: CACDTITGGYAPLTYTDKLIF.

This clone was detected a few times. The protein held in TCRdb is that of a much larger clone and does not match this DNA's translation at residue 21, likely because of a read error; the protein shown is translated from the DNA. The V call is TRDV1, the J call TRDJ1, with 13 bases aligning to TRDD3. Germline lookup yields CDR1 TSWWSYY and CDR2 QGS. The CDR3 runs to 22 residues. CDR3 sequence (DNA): TGTGCTCTTGGGGACCTTATCCTTCAACTTCTACTGGGGGATACGGGGACCGATAAACTCACCTTT. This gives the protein CALGDLILQLLLGDTGTDKLTF.

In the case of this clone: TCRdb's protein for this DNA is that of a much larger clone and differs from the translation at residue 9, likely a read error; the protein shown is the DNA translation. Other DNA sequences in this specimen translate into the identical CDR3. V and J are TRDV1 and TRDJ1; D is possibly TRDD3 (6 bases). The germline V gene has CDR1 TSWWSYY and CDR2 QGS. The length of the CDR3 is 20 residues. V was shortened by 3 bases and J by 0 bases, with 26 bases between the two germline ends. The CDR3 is CALGEARRPGDPWYTDKLIF. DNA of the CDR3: TGTGCTCTTGGGGAGGCTAGGAGGCCGGGGGACCCTTGGTACACCGATAAACTCATCTTT.

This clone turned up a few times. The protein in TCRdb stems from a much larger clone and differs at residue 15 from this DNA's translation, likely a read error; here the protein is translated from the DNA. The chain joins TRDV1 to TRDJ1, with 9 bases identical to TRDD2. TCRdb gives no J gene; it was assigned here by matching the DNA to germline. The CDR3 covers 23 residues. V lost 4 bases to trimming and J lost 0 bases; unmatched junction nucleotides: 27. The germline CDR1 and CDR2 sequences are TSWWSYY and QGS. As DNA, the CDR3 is TGTGCTCTTGGGGCTTTTACCTTCCTACGTGCTGGGAGATGGAAGGGATACACCGATAAACTCATCTTT. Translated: CALGAFTFLRAGRWKGYTDKLIF.

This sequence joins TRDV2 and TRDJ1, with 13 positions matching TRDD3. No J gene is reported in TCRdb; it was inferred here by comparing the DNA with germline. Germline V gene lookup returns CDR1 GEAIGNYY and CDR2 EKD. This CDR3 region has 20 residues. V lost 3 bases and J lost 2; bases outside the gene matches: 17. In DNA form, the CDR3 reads TGTGCCTGTGACCGACTACTGGGGGATACGGCCACATCGCAGACCGATAAACTCATCTTT. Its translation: CACDRLLGDTATSQTDKLIF.

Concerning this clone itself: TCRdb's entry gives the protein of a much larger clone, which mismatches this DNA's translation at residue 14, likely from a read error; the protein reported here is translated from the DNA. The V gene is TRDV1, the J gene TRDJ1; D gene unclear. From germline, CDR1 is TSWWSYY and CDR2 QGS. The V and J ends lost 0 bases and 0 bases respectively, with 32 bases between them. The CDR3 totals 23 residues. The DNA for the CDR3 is TGTGCTCTTGGGGAACTAGATTTCTCTCCGTCTTGCAAACCGGGGTCATACACCGATAAACTCATCTTT. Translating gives CALGELDFSPSCKPGSYTDKLIF.

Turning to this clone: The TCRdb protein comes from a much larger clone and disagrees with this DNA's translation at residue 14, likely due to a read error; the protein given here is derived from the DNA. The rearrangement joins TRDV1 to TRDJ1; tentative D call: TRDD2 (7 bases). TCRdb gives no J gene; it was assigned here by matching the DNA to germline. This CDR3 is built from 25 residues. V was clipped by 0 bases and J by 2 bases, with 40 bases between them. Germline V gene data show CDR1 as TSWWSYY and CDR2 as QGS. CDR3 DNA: TGTGCTCTTGGGGAACTACAAAGGTACGTCTTCCTAGCTTCTACTGGGAACTATACTACCGATAAACTCATCTTT. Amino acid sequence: CALGELQRYVFLASTGNYTTDKLIF.

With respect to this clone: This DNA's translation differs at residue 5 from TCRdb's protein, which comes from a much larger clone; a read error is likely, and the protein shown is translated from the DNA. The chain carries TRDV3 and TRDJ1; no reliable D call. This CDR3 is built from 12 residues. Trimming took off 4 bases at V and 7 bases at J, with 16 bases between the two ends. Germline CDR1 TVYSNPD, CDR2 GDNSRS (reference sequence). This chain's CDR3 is CAYFQGHFKLIF. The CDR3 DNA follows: TGTGCCTACTTTCAGGGACATTTTAAACTCATCTTT.

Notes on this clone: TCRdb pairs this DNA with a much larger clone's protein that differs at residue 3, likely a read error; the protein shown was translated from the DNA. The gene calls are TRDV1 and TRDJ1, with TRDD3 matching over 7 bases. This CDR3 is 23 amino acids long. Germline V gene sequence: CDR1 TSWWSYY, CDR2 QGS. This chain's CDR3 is CAIGETSVLGRLGITTYTDKLIF. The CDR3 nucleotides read TGTGCTATTGGGGAAACTTCGGTTCTAGGGAGACTGGGGATTACTACGTACACCGATAAACTCATCTTT.

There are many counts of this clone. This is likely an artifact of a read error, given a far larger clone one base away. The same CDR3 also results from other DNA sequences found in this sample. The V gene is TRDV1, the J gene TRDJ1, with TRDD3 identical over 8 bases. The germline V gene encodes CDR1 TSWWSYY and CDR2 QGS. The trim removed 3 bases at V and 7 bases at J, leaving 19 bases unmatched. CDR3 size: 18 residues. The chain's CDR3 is CALGEPLRTGGSGGKLIF. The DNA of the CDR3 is TGTGCTCTTGGGGAGCCACTACGTACTGGGGGGTCGGGCGGTAAACTCATCTTT.

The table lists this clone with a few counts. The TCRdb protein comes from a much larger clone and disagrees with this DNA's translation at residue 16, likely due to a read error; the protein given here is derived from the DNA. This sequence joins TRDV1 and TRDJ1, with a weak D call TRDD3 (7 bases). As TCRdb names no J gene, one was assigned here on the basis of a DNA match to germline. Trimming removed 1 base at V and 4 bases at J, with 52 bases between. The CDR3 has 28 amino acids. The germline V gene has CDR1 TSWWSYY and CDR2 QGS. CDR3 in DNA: TGTGCTCTTGGGGAACGAAAGGACGAAAGGGGAAAGTCCCTACGTGTTCCTAGGGGGGGATGGTCGGTCGATAAACTCATCTTT. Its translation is CALGERKDERGKSLRVPRGGWSVDKLIF.